This T cell receptor (beta chain) was obtained from a study of blood T cell repertoires in COVID-19. Study-level information: Sites across the United States, Italy and Spain contributed samples from acute and convalescent COVID-19. T cells, B-cell-depleted T cells, or PBMCs supplied cDNA or gDNA.

V was clipped by 2 bases and J by 2 bases; unmatched bases: 4. The germline gives CDR1 LGHNA, CDR2 YNFKEQ. The CDR3 sequence is 16 residues long. Measured with immunoSEQ multiplex PCR; TCRdb has only the in-frame clones, and not every one. In the table there are over 110,000 clones, roughly 87% of which are singletons. The chain couples TRBV4-2 to TRBJ2-3; TRBD2 matches at 10 bases. Sequencing was carried out using peripheral blood. This clonotype was obtained from a man between 65 and 79 years old with acute or convalescent COVID-19. DNA for the CDR3: TGTGCCAGCAGCCAACCTAGCGGGGGTACCACAGATACGCAGTATTTT. Protein: CASSQPSGGTTDTQYF.